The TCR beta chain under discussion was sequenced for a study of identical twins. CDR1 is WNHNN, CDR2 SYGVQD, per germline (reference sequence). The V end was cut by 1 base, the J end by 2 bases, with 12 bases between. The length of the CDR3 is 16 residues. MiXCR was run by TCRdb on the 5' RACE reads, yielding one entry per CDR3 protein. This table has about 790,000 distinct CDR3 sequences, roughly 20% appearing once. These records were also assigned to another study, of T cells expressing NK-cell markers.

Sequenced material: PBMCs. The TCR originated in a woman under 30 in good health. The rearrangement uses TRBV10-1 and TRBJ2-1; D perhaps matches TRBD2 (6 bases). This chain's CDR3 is CASSEFQRVTYNEQFF. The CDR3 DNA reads TGCGCCAGCAGTGAGTTTCAGCGGGTCACCTACAATGAGCAGTTCTTC.